This is a list of T cell receptor beta chains from one sample in a study of blood T cell repertoires in COVID-19. Repertoires were generated with immunoSEQ multiplex PCR, while TCRdb's copy carries only in-frame clones and drops some. There are approximately 270,000 clones in the sample; around 85% occur only once, and approximately 10% lies in the top ten. The sequenced material came from peripheral blood. Receptors originate from a woman in her 70s with acute or convalescent COVID-19. Both conserved end residues are part of each CDR3. The D gene is left open where the match is weak. Clone size is stated in some rows and not others, as once, few, many or a class when expanded.

NA	TRBJ2-7	NA	13	TRBV7-6	CASSLAEGGEQYF	TGTGCCAGCAGCTTAGCCGAGGGCGGCGAGCAGTACTTC
few	TRBJ2-7	NA	15	TRBV6-5	CASSQSTQATYEQYF	TGTGCCAGCAGTCAGAGCACACAGGCCACCTACGAGCAGTACTTC
NA	TRBJ2-2	NA	18	TRBV19	CASSIGPRGPTNTGELFF	TGTGCCAGTAGTATAGGCCCGAGAGGGCCTACGAACACCGGGGAGCTGTTTTTT
NA	TRBJ2-3	TRBD2	14	TRBV19	CASSTPSGGDTQYF	TGTGCCAGTAGTACCCCCTCGGGGGGTGATACGCAGTATTTT
NA	TRBJ1-1	NA	13	TRBV7-2	CASSLPVNTEAFF	TGTGCCAGCAGCTTACCGGTGAACACTGAAGCTTTCTTT
NA	TRBJ2-1	TRBD2	17	TRBV19	CASSIGRERGSYGEQFF	TGTGCCAGTAGTATAGGGAGGGAGCGGGGGTCTTATGGTGAGCAGTTCTTC
NA	TRBJ1-5	NA	14	TRBV18	CASSYSLANQPQHF	TGTGCCAGCTCATACTCCCTCGCCAATCAGCCCCAGCATTTT
NA	TRBJ2-3	NA	12	TRBV20-1	CSASPSTDTQYF	TGCAGTGCTAGTCCTAGCACAGATACGCAGTATTTT
NA	TRBJ1-2	NA	15	TRBV7-9	CASSLADRPNYGYTF	TGTGCCAGCAGCTTAGCGGACAGACCTAACTATGGCTACACCTTC
NA	TRBJ2-5	TRBD2	15	TRBV9	CASSGLAGGQETQYF	TGTGCCAGCAGCGGACTAGCGGGGGGGCAGGAGACCCAGTACTTC
NA	TRBJ1-5	TRBD1	15	TRBV19	CASSISGGGNQPQHF	TGTGCCAGTAGTATATCAGGGGGCGGCAATCAGCCCCAGCATTTT
NA	TRBJ2-5	NA	14	TRBV2	CASSDIYRGETQYF	TGTGCCAGCAGTGACATCTACCGGGGAGAGACCCAGTACTTC
NA	TRBJ1-2	TRBD1	13	TRBV7-9	CASSQGQGAGYTF	TGTGCCAGCAGCCAGGGACAGGGGGCTGGCTACACCTTC
NA	TRBJ1-5	TRBD1	15	TRBV4-1	CASSQTGARGPPQHF	TGCGCCAGCAGCCAAACAGGGGCGAGAGGGCCGCCCCAGCATTTT
NA	TRBJ2-1	TRBD2	15	TRBV9	CASSGSGGARNEQFF	TGTGCCAGCAGCGGTAGCGGGGGGGCCAGAAATGAGCAGTTCTTC
NA	TRBJ2-7	NA	13	TRBV6-1	CASSEGRTYEQYF	TGTGCCAGCAGTGAGGGCAGAACCTACGAGCAGTACTTC
NA	TRBJ1-2	NA	14	TRBV5-5	CASSSTRGANGYTF	TGTGCCAGCAGCTCCACTCGGGGGGCAAATGGCTACACCTTC
NA	TRBJ1-1	TRBD1	16	TRBV4-1	CASSHPRQGGTPEAFF	TGCGCCAGCAGCCACCCTAGACAGGGAGGTACCCCTGAAGCTTTCTTT
once	TRBJ2-2	NA	15	TRBV6-5	CASSYSVARTGELFF	TGTGCCAGCAGTTACTCAGTAGCTAGAACCGGGGAGCTGTTTTTT
NA	TRBJ1-2	NA	14	TRBV27	CASRPGGSAYGYTF	TGTGCCAGCAGACCTGGGGGCAGCGCCTATGGCTACACCTTC
NA	TRBJ2-7	TRBD1	15	TRBV5-1	CASSWGQGSSYEQYF	TGCGCCAGCAGCTGGGGACAGGGGAGCTCCTACGAGCAGTACTTC
NA	TRBJ2-3	NA	14	TRBV5-8	CASLRTGSTDTQYF	TGTGCCAGCTTAAGGACGGGGAGCACAGATACGCAGTATTTT
NA	TRBJ1-1	NA	13	TRBV3-1/TRBV3-2	CASSQGDGTEAFF	TGTGCCAGCAGCCAGGGCGATGGCACTGAAGCTTTCTTT
NA	TRBJ1-2	TRBD1	14	TRBV5-1	CASSSGTGSYGYTF	TGCGCCAGCAGCTCCGGGACAGGGAGCTATGGCTACACCTTC
NA	TRBJ1-6	TRBD1	15	TRBV6-5	CASSYSPGQGVPLHF	TGTGCCAGCAGTTACTCCCCGGGACAGGGAGTACCCCTCCACTTT
NA	TRBJ1-5	NA	13	TRBV29-1	CSVGGSVNQPQHF	TGCAGCGTTGGAGGGTCAGTTAATCAGCCCCAGCATTTT
NA	TRBJ2-5	TRBD2	14	TRBV5-1	CASSVGGRQETQYF	TGCGCCAGCAGCGTCGGGGGGAGACAAGAGACCCAGTACTTC
NA	TRBJ2-7	NA	12	TRBV29-1	CSVRGSHYEQYF	TGCAGCGTTCGGGGGAGTCACTACGAGCAGTACTTC
NA	TRBJ2-2	NA	12	TRBV7-9	CASSVGAGELFF	TGTGCCAGCAGCGTAGGAGCCGGGGAGCTGTTTTTT